A single sample gave rise to the 16 T cell receptor beta chains below, sequenced in a study of blood T cell repertoires in COVID-19. The protocol was immunoSEQ multiplex PCR, while the TCRdb copy is restricted to in-frame clones and leaves out a portion. Of about 270,000 clones in the sample, around 81% were seen once. Material for sequencing was peripheral blood. These TCRs come from a woman aged 45 to 65 with active or convalescent COVID-19.

V usage is TRBV5-1 and J usage is TRBJ2-7, with 7 nucleotides matching TRBD2. The CDR3 sequence is 13 residues long. Germline V gene sequence: CDR1 SGHRS, CDR2 YFSETQ. Trimming at V came to 4 bases and at J to 2 bases, leaving 3 bases not matched to a gene. This chain's CDR3 is CASSGGDAYEQYF. The CDR3, as DNA: TGCGCCAGCAGCGGGGGGGACGCCTACGAGCAGTACTTC.

This chain connects TRBV7-6 to TRBJ2-7; possibly TRBD1 for D (5 bases). Deletions cut 0 bases from V and 2 bases from J, with 11 bases between. The CDR3 contains 15 residues. Germline CDR1 SGHVS, CDR2 FNYEAQ. The CDR3 here is CASSLAQGSPYEQYF. The DNA of the CDR3 is TGTGCCAGCAGCTTAGCGCAGGGCAGCCCCTACGAGCAGTACTTC.

The genes are TRBV30 and TRBJ1-4; 7 nucleotides agree with TRBD1. Germline V CDR1 and CDR2: GTSNPN, SVGIG (reference sequence). The CDR3 extends over 15 amino acids. The J segment lost 8 bases and the V segment lost 0 bases, leaving 9 bases of the junction unmatched. This CDR3 reads CAWSVKQGRAEKLFF. Written as DNA, the CDR3 is TGTGCCTGGAGTGTAAAACAGGGGCGAGCCGAAAAACTGTTTTTT.

The chain is built from TRBV4-1 and TRBJ1-6, with TRBD1 matching over 7 bases. The CDR3 consists of 16 residues. V lost 0 bases, J lost 7 bases, and 6 bases stayed unmatched. Germline CDR1 is MGHRA and CDR2 is YSYEKL. The CDR3 protein is CASSQERSGGNSPLHF. CDR3 coding DNA: TGCGCCAGCAGCCAAGAAAGGTCAGGGGGGAATTCACCCCTCCACTTT.

DNA of the CDR3: TGCAGCGTTGCGACAGGGGGCGATGGCACTGAAGCTTTCTTT. Residues: CSVATGGDGTEAFF. The rearrangement links TRBV29-1 to TRBJ1-1, with 10 bases fitting TRBD1. Germline trimming cut 4 bases from V and 4 bases from J; bases unmatched to any gene: 6. There are 14 residues in the CDR3. The germline gives CDR1 SQVTM, CDR2 ANQGSEA.

The chain employs TRBV5-4 and TRBJ2-1, with 12 bases that match TRBD2. V shed 7 bases, J shed 6 bases, and the junction held 8 bases outside the gene matches. The CDR3 contains 15 residues. The germline V gene encodes CDR1 SGHNT and CDR2 YYREEE (reference sequence). DNA of the CDR3: TGTGCCAGCGGCTCAGGGACTAGCGGGCTCAATGAGCAGTTCTTC. This codes for CASGSGTSGLNEQFF. Full variable domain (remainder filled in from reference TRBV5-4 and TRBJ2-1): ETGVTQSPTHLIKTRGQQVTLRCSSQSGHNTVSWYQQALGQGPQFIFQYYREEENGRGNFPPRFSGLQFPNYSSELNVNALELDDSALYLCASGSGTSGLNEQFFGPGTRLTVL.

J is TRBJ2-1 and V is TRBV7-3; 9 bases fit TRBD2. Germline V gives CDR1 SGHTA, CDR2 FQGTGA. V gave up 5 bases and J gave up 3 bases; unmatched junction bases: 14. The CDR3 length is 18 residues. CDR3 bases: TGTGCCAGCAGCCCCCTAGCGGGTAGCGGGAGACTCTACAATGAGCAGTTCTTC. This translates into CASSPLAGSGRLYNEQFF.

This clone has at least ten counts. The chain joins TRBV9 to TRBJ2-7; D call uncertain. Germline lookup yields CDR1 SGDLS and CDR2 YYNGEE. V shed 0 bases and J shed 1 base, with 8 bases lying between them. This CDR3 has 14 residues. CDR3 in amino acids: CASSVAPESYEQYF. The CDR3 DNA is TGTGCCAGCAGCGTAGCCCCAGAATCCTACGAGCAGTACTTC.

Note on this clone: At one end, the junction sequence differs from germline, possibly due to a read error. The chain links TRBV30 to TRBJ2-7, with TRBD2 matching over 8 bases. Looked up from germline, CDR1 is GTSNPN and CDR2 is SVGIG (reference sequence). The CDR3 runs to 13 residues. The CDR3 region has the DNA TGTGCCTGGACCTTAGCGGGATCCTCCGAGCAGTACTTC. It yields the protein CAWTLAGSSEQYF.

V and J are TRBV7-9 and TRBJ2-2, with TRBD2 matching over 8 bases. Trimming removed 1 base from V and 6 bases from J; junction bases left unmatched: 4. The CDR3 length is 15 residues. The germline CDR1 and CDR2 sequences are SEHNR and FQNEAQ (reference sequence). This CDR3 is CASSLGTSIAGELFF. The CDR3 DNA sequence: TGTGCCAGCAGCTTAGGGACTAGCATTGCCGGGGAGCTGTTTTTT.

The rearrangement joins TRBV7-5 to TRBJ2-5; TRBD2, the D gene given by the table, was not confirmed from the DNA. TRBV7-5 is flagged as a pseudogene. The CDR3 contains 15 residues. The CDR3 nucleotides read TGTGTATGCCTAGCGGGAGTCGGCCTAACAGAGACCCAGTACTTC. This translates into CVCLAGVGLTETQYF.

The chain uses TRBV29-1 and TRBJ1-1; TRBD1 might be the D (6 bases). This CDR3 has 18 residues. Trimming cost V 0 bases and J 2 bases, with 22 bases left between them. Per germline, CDR1 SQVTM and CDR2 ANQGSEA. The CDR3, as DNA: TGCAGCGTTGAAGATTATGACCTCGGGGGGCTAGACAACACTGAAGCTTTCTTT. It encodes CSVEDYDLGGLDNTEAFF.

The V gene is TRBV7-8, the J gene TRBJ1-3; 7 nucleotides agree with TRBD1. The J segment lost 1 base and the V segment lost 7 bases, leaving 7 bases of the junction unmatched. Germline assignment: CDR1 SGHVS and CDR2 FQNEAQ. The CDR3 extends over 15 amino acids. CDR3: CASTGDSSSGNTIYF. CDR3 sequence (DNA): TGTGCCAGCACTGGGGACAGCAGTTCTGGAAACACCATATATTTT.

The chain couples TRBV27 to TRBJ1-2; TRBD1 is a possible D gene (6 bases). V was clipped by 0 bases and J by 8 bases, with 16 bases between them. Germline values: CDR1 MNHEY, CDR2 SMNVEV (reference sequence). The CDR3 has 15 residues. The CDR3 here is CASSLSPRGAKGYTF. DNA of the CDR3: TGTGCCAGCAGTTTATCGCCCCGGGGGGCTAAGGGCTACACCTTC.

The chain joins TRBV7-9 to TRBJ1-5; 9 bases are shared with TRBD1. The CDR3 is 15 amino acids. Trimming took 4 bases from V and 9 from J; bases not matched to a gene: 10. The germline V gene encodes CDR1 SEHNR and CDR2 FQNEAQ (reference sequence). CDR3 sequence: CASSSQGASVGPQHF. CDR3 sequence (DNA): TGTGCCAGCAGCTCACAGGGGGCTTCGGTGGGGCCCCAGCATTTT.

The chain uses TRBV2 and TRBJ1-5; the match to TRBD1 covers 8 bases. V shed 6 bases and J 0 bases; nucleotides not matched to a gene: 4. Looked up from germline, CDR1 is SNHLY and CDR2 is FYNNEI. CDR3 size: 15 residues. CDR3 nucleotide sequence: TGTGCCAGCAGCGGGACAGGAAATAGCAATCAGCCCCAGCATTTT. This sequence encodes CASSGTGNSNQPQHF.